Each of the 27 T cell receptor beta chains below was sequenced from the same sample in a study of T cells in Graves' hyperthyroidism and ophthalmopathy. Amplified regions were TCR beta CDR3 sequences from RNA transcripts. During a first-round RT-PCR of the TCR CDR3, the HTBI primer set was used. TCRdb re-derived calls from the multiplex PCR reads in MiXCR, one entry per CDR3 protein. The data show roughly 360,000 distinct CDR3 sequences, around an eighth seen once. The source material was blood. The receptors were gathered from a man younger than 40 with Graves' hyperthyroidism that later progressed to Graves' ophthalmopathy.

This chain connects TRBV4-2 to TRBJ2-3, with TRBD2 matching 11 bases. J gave up 5 bases and V 2 bases, and 3 bases lay outside the gene matches. The CDR3 has 15 amino acids. Germline-derived CDR1 and CDR2 are LGHNA and YNFKEQ. The CDR3 sequence is CASSQTTSGVDTQYF. The CDR3 region has the DNA TGTGCCAGCAGCCAAACGACTAGCGGGGTAGATACGCAGTATTTT.

The chain couples TRBV7-3 to TRBJ2-7, with 8 bases identical to TRBD2. The CDR3 runs to 14 residues. V lost 5 bases and J lost 6; bases outside the gene matches: 9. Per germline, CDR1 SGHTA and CDR2 FQGTGA. CDR3 nucleotide sequence: TGTGCCAGCAGCCTAGGACTAGCTCCCAGCGAGCAGTACTTC. It is translated as CASSLGLAPSEQYF.

The chain is built from TRBV29-1 and TRBJ1-2; possibly TRBD1 for D (5 bases). V lost 6 bases, J lost 0 bases, and 14 bases lay in between. Germline-derived CDR1 and CDR2 are SQVTM and ANQGSEA. The CDR3 is 14 residues long. CDR3 in DNA: TGCAGCGTAGCCACAGCAGGGACTAACTATGGCTACACCTTC. Its translation is CSVATAGTNYGYTF.

Concerning this clonotype itself: A much larger clone lies one base from this, so it may be a read error. The chain couples TRBV13 to TRBJ2-7; D is undetermined. The CDR3 sequence is 14 residues long. Germline V gene sequence: CDR1 PRHDT, CDR2 FYEKMQ (reference sequence). CDR3 sequence reads: CASSLLQSPYGQYF. CDR3 nucleotides: TGTGCCAGCAGCTTGCTCCAGTCCCCCTACGGGCAGTACTTC.

The table lists this clonotype with a count of one. This may arise from a read error, as a much more abundant clone is one base away. The gene calls are TRBV20-1 and TRBJ1-2; 7 bases match TRBD1. The CDR3 has 13 residues. V trimming: 6 bases; J trimming: 8 bases; junction bases outside the gene matches: 12. Germline V gene data show CDR1 as DFQATT and CDR2 as SNEGSKA (reference sequence). Here the CDR3 reads CSADDRVLSGYTF. As DNA, the CDR3 is TGCAGTGCCGATGACAGGGTGCTCTCGGGCTACACCTTC.

This clonotype was counted a few times. V is TRBV10-3 and J is TRBJ1-1; D call uncertain. The CDR3 extends over 12 amino acids. Trimming removed 0 bases at V and 11 bases at J, with 10 bases between. From germline, CDR1 is ENHRY and CDR2 SYGVKD. CDR3 sequence reads: CAISESGRLAFF. The CDR3 bases are TGTGCCATCAGTGAGTCGGGCAGGCTTGCTTTCTTT.

As regards this clonotype: One base away lies a much larger clone, so this may be a sequencing read error. The rearrangement uses TRBV6-2 or TRBV6-3 and TRBJ2-7; possible D gene TRBD1, 6 bases. The CDR3 runs to 14 residues. Germline CDR1 is MNHEY and CDR2 is SVGEGT. The DNA for the CDR3 is TGTGCCGGCAGTACCCAAGGGGGTCGCGACGAGCAGTACTTC. Amino acid sequence: CAGSTQGGRDEQYF.

The rearrangement joins TRBV29-1 to TRBJ2-7; TRBD1 is a possible D gene (6 bases). The CDR3 length is 15 residues. Germline V gene lookup returns CDR1 SQVTM and CDR2 ANQGSEA. V was clipped by 2 bases and J by 4 bases, with 18 bases between them. CDR3 amino acids: CSVEWSGEVEYEQYF. In DNA form, the CDR3 reads TGCAGCGTTGAATGGTCAGGGGAAGTGGAGTACGAGCAGTACTTC.

This clonotype was observed at least ten times. The rearrangement links TRBV10-3 to TRBJ1-1, with 10 bases matching TRBD1. CDR1 is ENHRY, CDR2 SYGVKD, per germline. V trimming: 7 bases; J trimming: 0 bases; junction bases outside the gene matches: 8. The CDR3 has 16 amino acids. The CDR3 region is CAITTGTGDLNTEAFF. The CDR3, as DNA: TGTGCCATCACCACCGGGACAGGGGACCTGAACACTGAAGCTTTCTTT.

This clonotype was recorded at least ten times. The chain links TRBV3-1 to TRBJ1-2, with D possibly TRBD1 on 5 matching bases. The CDR3 runs 16 residues. Trimming removed 0 bases from V and 3 bases from J, with 14 bases in between. Germline CDR1 is LGHDT and CDR2 is YNNKEL (reference sequence). The CDR3: CASSQDGQGGDYGYTF. DNA of the CDR3: TGTGCCAGCAGCCAAGATGGTCAGGGTGGCGACTATGGCTACACCTTC.

The chain employs TRBV11-2 and TRBJ2-2; TRBD1 agrees at 10 bases. Germline loops: CDR1 SGHAT, CDR2 FQNNGV. V shed 5 bases, J shed 7 bases, and the junction held 10 bases outside the gene matches. The CDR3 extends over 16 amino acids. Here the CDR3 DNA reads TGTGCCAGCAGCATCGCCGGGACAGGGGCTATCGGGGAGCTGTTTTTT. This sequence encodes CASSIAGTGAIGELFF.

This clonotype was observed a handful of times. This rearrangement joins TRBV5-1 to TRBJ1-1; tentatively, D is TRBD1 (5 bases). The V gene's germline CDR1 is SGHRS and CDR2 YFSETQ. This CDR3 is 14 amino acids long. The V end lost 0 bases, the J end lost 5 bases, and 11 bases lay between the germline ends. CDR3 coding DNA: TGCGCCAGCAGCTTGGACCATCGGGGGACTGAAGCTTTCTTT. This translates into CASSLDHRGTEAFF. The variable domain in full, completed from reference TRBV5-1 and TRBJ1-1, reads KAGVTQTPRYLIKTRGQQVTLSCSPISGHRSVSWYQQTPGQGLQFLFEYFSETQRNKGNFPGRFSGRQFSNSRSEMNVSTLELGDSALYLCASSLDHRGTEAFFGQGTRLTVV.

This clonotype has a handful of counts. V usage is TRBV7-8 and J usage is TRBJ1-4; the match to TRBD1 covers 9 bases. The CDR3 consists of 15 residues. The V and J ends lost 4 bases and 5 bases, in that order; junction bases with no gene match: 5. Germline CDR1 and CDR2: SGHVS and FQNEAQ. The CDR3 DNA follows: TGTGCCAGCAGCTCTCGGACAGGGGTCAATGAAAAACTGTTTTTT. Its translation: CASSSRTGVNEKLFF.

This clonotype turned up a few times. The chain joins TRBV7-3 to TRBJ1-4, with D hard to call. V lost 10 bases and J 12 bases, leaving 18 bases between the germline ends. Germline-derived CDR1 and CDR2 are SGHTA and FQGTGA. This CDR3 contains 12 residues. The CDR3 loop reads CATDDPNAELFF. The CDR3 DNA reads TGTGCCACCGACGACCCAAATGCTGAACTGTTTTTT.

Ten or more counts support this clonotype. The J gene is TRBJ2-7, the V gene TRBV5-1; perhaps TRBD2 as D (7 bases). The CDR3 has 15 amino acids. V lost 0 bases and J lost 2, with 12 bases in between. In germline, CDR1 is SGHRS, CDR2 YFSETQ. CDR3 amino acids: CASSLDAGAAYEQYF. The CDR3 DNA follows: TGCGCCAGCAGCTTGGACGCGGGGGCAGCCTACGAGCAGTACTTC.

This clonotype was recorded at least ten times. The chain combines TRBV28 with TRBJ1-3; 8 bases match TRBD1. J was trimmed by 0 bases and V by 4 bases; bases with no gene match: 2. Looked up from germline, CDR1 is MDHEN and CDR2 is SYDVKM. The CDR3 has 15 residues. The CDR3, as DNA: TGTGCCAGCAGTTCCCAGGGGGCCTCTGGAAACACCATATATTTT. Protein sequence: CASSSQGASGNTIYF.

This clonotype was seen a few times. V gene TRBV6-1 combines with J gene TRBJ2-3; 7 positions agree with TRBD2. After removal of 7 bases from V and 4 bases from J, the junction contained 14 bases not matched to a gene. Germline CDR1 is MNHNS and CDR2 is SASEGT. CDR3 length equals 16 residues. The CDR3 region has the DNA TGTGCCAGCACCCCATCTAGAGTAGCGGGTTCAGATACGCAGTATTTT. Translated: CASTPSRVAGSDTQYF.

This clonotype was seen ten or more times. This rearrangement joins TRBV12-3 or TRBV12-4 to TRBJ2-2, with D uncertain. The CDR3 is made up of 12 amino acids. The V gene lost 2 bases and the J gene lost 9 bases, with 7 bases spanning the gap. The CDR3 protein is CASSLPSRELFF. The CDR3 coding sequence is TGTGCCAGCAGTTTACCCAGCCGGGAGCTGTTTTTT.

Ten or more counts support this clonotype. The chain's CDR3 is CSASPVANTEAFF. DNA for the CDR3: TGCAGTGCCTCACCAGTGGCTAACACTGAAGCTTTCTTT. The gene calls are TRBV20-1 and TRBJ1-1; D remains unclear. Trimming took off 6 bases at V and 2 bases at J, with 13 bases between the two ends. Per germline, CDR1 DFQATT and CDR2 SNEGSKA (reference sequence). The CDR3 is 13 amino acids.

There are many counts of this clonotype. The chain carries TRBV2 and TRBJ1-4; D uncertain. CDR1 is SNHLY and CDR2 is FYNNEI in the germline V gene. V lost 6 bases, J lost 5 bases, and 16 bases lay in between. This CDR3 is built from 15 residues. The CDR3 nucleotides are TGTGCCAGCAGCGCTGGAGGGAATAAAAATGAAAAACTGTTTTTT. Translated: CASSAGGNKNEKLFF.

The chain links TRBV7-9 to TRBJ2-3; TRBD2 might be the D (6 bases). Trimming shortened V by 5 bases and J by 5 bases, and 20 bases separated the two germline ends. Germline CDR1 is SEHNR and CDR2 is FQNEAQ (reference sequence). This CDR3 is built from 16 residues. As DNA, the CDR3 is TGTGCCAGCAGCCTATCTCCCCCTAGCGAGGTAGATACGCAGTATTTT. Translation gives CASSLSPPSEVDTQYF.

The genes are TRBV12-3 or TRBV12-4 and TRBJ2-7; D is ambiguous. The CDR3 is 13 residues long. The V and J ends lost 3 bases and 6 bases respectively, with 12 bases between them. The CDR3 is CASSLDRLGEQYF. In DNA form, the CDR3 reads TGTGCCAGCAGTTTGGATAGGTTGGGCGAGCAGTACTTC.

In this sample, this clonotype turned up many times. The chain combines TRBV7-6 with TRBJ1-4; TRBD1 matches 7 bases. This CDR3 has 16 amino acids. CDR1 is SGHVS and CDR2 is FNYEAQ in the germline V gene. V lost 0 bases and J lost 3; bases outside the gene matches: 4. The CDR3 DNA is TGTGCCAGCAGCTTAGCAGGGGGCGCGTCTAATGAAAAACTGTTTTTT. Protein product: CASSLAGGASNEKLFF.

This chain connects TRBV2 to TRBJ2-5; 9 bases are shared with TRBD1. V lost 9 bases to trimming and J lost 4 bases; unmatched junction nucleotides: 6. CDR3 length equals 13 residues. Germline assignment: CDR1 SNHLY and CDR2 FYNNEI. As DNA, the CDR3 is TGTGCCAGTTGGACAGGGGTTAGAGAGACCCAGTACTTC. It codes for CASWTGVRETQYF.

This clonotype was counted many times. The chain joins TRBV27 to TRBJ1-6; 7 nucleotides align to TRBD1. The CDR3 runs 15 residues. The germline V gene encodes CDR1 MNHEY and CDR2 SMNVEV (reference sequence). The J segment lost 5 bases and the V segment lost 4 bases, leaving 5 bases of the junction unmatched. CDR3 sequence reads: CASSWWDRDNSPLHF. The CDR3 bases are TGTGCCAGCAGTTGGTGGGACAGAGATAATTCACCCCTCCACTTT.

As concerns this clonotype: A read error may be the cause here, since a much bigger clone is one base away. The conserved phenylalanine or tryptophan is not found at the CDR3 terminus, so this likely reflects a read error. This chain connects TRBV10-3 to TRBJ2-7, with 7 bases fitting TRBD1. Germline V gives CDR1 ENHRY, CDR2 SYGVKD. The CDR3 is 13 amino acids. The trim removed 4 bases at V and 0 bases at J, leaving 0 bases unmatched. CDR3 region: CAISGDSSYEQYL. For the CDR3, the DNA is TGTGCCATCAGTGGGGACAGCTCCTACGAGCAGTACCTC.

This clonotype occurred many times. The chain links TRBV7-8 to TRBJ2-5; the D is unclear. The CDR3 has 15 amino acids. Germline V gene sequence: CDR1 SGHVS, CDR2 FQNEAQ. Deletions cut 0 bases from V and 7 bases from J, with 15 bases between. DNA of the CDR3: TGTGCCAGCAGCTTAGCGGTCAGTTTGTGGGGGACCCAGTACTTC. It specifies CASSLAVSLWGTQYF.